This TCR beta chain was captured by sequencing in a study of breast tumors, draining lymph nodes, adjacent tissues. Regarding the study as a whole: The data were judged consistent with most tumor T cells coming from lymph node and expanding in tumor. Tumor repertoires ranked between lymph nodes and nontumor tissue in diversity, with V and J gene preferences. The lymph node origin of tumor T cells was framed as consistent with a hypothesis, not demonstrated. Luminal-like breast cancer showed significantly greater tumor-nontumor repertoire similarity than basal-like breast cancer did.

TCRdb reanalysed the multiplex PCR reads using MiXCR and keeps one entry per CDR3 protein. Of approximately 8,000 distinct CDR3 sequences in the sample, nearly 75% are singletons; the top ten hold roughly 39%. About this clonotype itself: Its antigen remains unidentified.

Trimming took 4 bases from V and 2 from J; bases not matched to a gene: 2. This CDR3 region has 15 residues. Germline values: CDR1 SNHLY, CDR2 FYNNEI. This chain links TRBV2 with TRBJ2-5; TRBD2 matches 12 bases. The sequenced sample was tumor-adjacent breast tissue. The receptor was isolated from a female donor with breast cancer. Some clones in this sample may be carry-over from other donors' samples. For the CDR3, the DNA is TGTGCCAGCAGTGTGCTAGCGGGGGGGCAAGAGACCCAGTACTTC. Translation gives CASSVLAGGQETQYF.